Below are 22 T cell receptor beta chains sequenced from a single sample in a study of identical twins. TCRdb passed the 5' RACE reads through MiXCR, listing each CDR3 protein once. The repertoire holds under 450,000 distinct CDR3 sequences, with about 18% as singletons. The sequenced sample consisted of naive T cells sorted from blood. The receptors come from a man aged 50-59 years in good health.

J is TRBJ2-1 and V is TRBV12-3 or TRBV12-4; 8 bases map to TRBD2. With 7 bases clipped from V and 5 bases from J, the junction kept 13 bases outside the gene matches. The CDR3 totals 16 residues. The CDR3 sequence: CASTPWSSGINNEQFF. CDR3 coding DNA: TGTGCCAGCACCCCGTGGAGTAGCGGGATCAACAATGAGCAGTTCTTC.

CDR3 sequence (DNA): TGCGCCAGCAGCCAAGAGGCGTCGTGGTCTAATGAAAAACTGTTTTTT. It translates to CASSQEASWSNEKLFF. This chain uses TRBV4-1 with TRBJ1-4; D ambiguous. The V gene lost 0 bases and the J gene lost 3 bases, with 11 bases spanning the gap. Germline V lookup: CDR1 MGHRA, CDR2 YSYEKL. The CDR3 loop spans 16 amino acids.

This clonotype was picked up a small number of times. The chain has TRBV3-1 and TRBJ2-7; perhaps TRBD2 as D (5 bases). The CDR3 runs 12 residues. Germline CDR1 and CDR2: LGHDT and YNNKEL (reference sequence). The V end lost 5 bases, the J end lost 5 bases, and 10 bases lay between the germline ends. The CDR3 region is CASSALGNEQYF. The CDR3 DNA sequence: TGTGCCAGCAGCGCACTAGGGAACGAGCAGTACTTC.

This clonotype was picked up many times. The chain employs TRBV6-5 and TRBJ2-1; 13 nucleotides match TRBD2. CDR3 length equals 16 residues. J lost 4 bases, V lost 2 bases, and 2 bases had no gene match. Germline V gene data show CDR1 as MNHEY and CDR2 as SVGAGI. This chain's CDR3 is CASSYGTSGMYNEQFF. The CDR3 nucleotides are TGTGCCAGCAGTTACGGGACTAGCGGGATGTACAATGAGCAGTTCTTC.

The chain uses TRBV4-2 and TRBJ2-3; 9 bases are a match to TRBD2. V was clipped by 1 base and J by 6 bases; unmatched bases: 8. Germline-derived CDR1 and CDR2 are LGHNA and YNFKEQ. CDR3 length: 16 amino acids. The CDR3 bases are TGTGCCAGCAGCCAAGTCGGGCGGGGGGGCCCCGATACGCAGTATTTT. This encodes CASSQVGRGGPDTQYF.

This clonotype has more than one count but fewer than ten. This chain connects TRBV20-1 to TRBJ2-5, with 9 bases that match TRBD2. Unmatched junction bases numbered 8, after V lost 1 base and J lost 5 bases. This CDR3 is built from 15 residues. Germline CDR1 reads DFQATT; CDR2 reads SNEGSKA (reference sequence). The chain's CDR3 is CSARAGGGARETQYF. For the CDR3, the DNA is TGCAGTGCTAGAGCTGGCGGGGGGGCCCGGGAGACCCAGTACTTC.

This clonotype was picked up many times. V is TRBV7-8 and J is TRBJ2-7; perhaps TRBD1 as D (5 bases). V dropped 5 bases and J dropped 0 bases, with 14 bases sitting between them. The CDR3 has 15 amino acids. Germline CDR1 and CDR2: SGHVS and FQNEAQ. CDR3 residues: CASSRWAGISYEQYF. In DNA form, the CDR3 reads TGTGCCAGCAGCCGTTGGGCAGGGATCTCCTACGAGCAGTACTTC.

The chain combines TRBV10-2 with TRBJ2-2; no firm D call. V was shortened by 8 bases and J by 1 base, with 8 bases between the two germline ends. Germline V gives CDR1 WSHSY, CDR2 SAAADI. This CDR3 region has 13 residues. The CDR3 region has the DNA TGCGCCAGCGGATACAGGAACACCGGGGAGCTGTTTTTT. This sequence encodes CASGYRNTGELFF.

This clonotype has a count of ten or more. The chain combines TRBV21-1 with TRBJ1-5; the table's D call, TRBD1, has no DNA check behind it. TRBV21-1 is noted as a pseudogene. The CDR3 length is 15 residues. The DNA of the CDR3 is TGTGCCAGCAGCAAAGGGGGGACACCCAATCAGCCCCAGCATTTT. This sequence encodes CASSKGGTPNQPQHF.

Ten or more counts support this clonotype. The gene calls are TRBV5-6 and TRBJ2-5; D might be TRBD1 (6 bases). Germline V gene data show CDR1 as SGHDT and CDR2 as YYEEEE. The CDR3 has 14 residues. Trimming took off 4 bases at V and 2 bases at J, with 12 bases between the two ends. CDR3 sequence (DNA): TGTGCCAGCAGCATCGGGACAATTCAAGAGACCCAGTACTTC. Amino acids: CASSIGTIQETQYF.

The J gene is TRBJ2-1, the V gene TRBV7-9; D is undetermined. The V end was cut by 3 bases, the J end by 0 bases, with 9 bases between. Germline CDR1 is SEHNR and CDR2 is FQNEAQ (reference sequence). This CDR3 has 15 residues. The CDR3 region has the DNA TGTGCCAGCAGCTTCTGGGTAAGCTCCTACAATGAGCAGTTCTTC. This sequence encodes CASSFWVSSYNEQFF.

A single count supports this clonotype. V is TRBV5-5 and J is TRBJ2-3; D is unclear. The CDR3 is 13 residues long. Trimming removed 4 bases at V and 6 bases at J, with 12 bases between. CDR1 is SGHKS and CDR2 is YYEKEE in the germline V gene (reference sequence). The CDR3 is CASSKRTEDTQYF. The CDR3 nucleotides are TGTGCCAGCAGCAAACGGACGGAGGATACGCAGTATTTT.

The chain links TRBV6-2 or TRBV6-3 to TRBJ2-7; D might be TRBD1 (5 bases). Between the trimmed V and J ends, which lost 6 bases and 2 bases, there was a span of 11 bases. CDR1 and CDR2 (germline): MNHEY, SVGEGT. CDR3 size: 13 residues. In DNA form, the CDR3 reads TGTGCCAGCAGGCCGGACAATCCCTACGAGCAGTACTTC. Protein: CASRPDNPYEQYF.

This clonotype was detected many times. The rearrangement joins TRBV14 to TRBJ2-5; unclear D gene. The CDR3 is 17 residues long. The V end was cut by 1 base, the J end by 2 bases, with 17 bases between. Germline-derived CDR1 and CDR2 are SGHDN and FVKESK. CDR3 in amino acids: CASSQGVGGPTQETQYF. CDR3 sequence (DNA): TGTGCCAGCAGCCAAGGAGTAGGCGGCCCCACTCAAGAGACCCAGTACTTC.

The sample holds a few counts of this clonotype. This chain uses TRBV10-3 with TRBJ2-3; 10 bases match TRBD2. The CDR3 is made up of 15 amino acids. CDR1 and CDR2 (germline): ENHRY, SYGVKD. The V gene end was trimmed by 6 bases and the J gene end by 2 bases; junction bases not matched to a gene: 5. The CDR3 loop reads CAIRSGGAVTDTQYF. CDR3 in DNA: TGTGCCATCAGAAGCGGGGGGGCCGTCACAGATACGCAGTATTTT.

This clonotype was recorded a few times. CDR3 DNA: TGTGCCACCAGTGATTTGCGCGGGACTAGCGTCGACACCGGGGAGCTGTTTTTT. Encoded protein: CATSDLRGTSVDTGELFF. V is TRBV24-1 and J is TRBJ2-2; 10 bases agree with TRBD2. V gave up 0 bases and J gave up 3 bases; unmatched junction bases: 6. Germline V gives CDR1 KGHDR, CDR2 SFDVKD. CDR3 size: 18 residues.

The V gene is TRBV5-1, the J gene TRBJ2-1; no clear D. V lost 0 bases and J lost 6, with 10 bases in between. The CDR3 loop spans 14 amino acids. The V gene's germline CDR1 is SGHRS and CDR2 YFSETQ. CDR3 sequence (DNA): TGCGCCAGCAGCTTGGGTTCAGCCGTCAATGAGCAGTTCTTC. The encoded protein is CASSLGSAVNEQFF.

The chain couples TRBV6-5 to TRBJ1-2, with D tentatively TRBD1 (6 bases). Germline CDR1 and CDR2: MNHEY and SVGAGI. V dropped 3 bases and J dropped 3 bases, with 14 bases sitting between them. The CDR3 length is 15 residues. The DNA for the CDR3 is TGTGCCAGCAGTTATGATGCAGGGGCGGACTATGGCTACACCTTC. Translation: CASSYDAGADYGYTF.

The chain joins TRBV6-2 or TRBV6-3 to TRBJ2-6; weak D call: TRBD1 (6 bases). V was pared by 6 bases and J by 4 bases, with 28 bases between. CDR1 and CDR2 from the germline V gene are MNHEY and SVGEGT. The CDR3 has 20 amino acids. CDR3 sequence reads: CASSLLGTGTLDPGANVLTF. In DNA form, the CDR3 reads TGTGCCAGCAGCTTACTCGGGACCGGGACATTGGACCCCGGGGCCAACGTCCTGACTTTC.

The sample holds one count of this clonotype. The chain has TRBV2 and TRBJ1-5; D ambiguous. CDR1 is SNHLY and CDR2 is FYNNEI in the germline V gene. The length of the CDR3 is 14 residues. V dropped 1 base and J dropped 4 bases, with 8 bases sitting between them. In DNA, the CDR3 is TGTGCCAGCAGTGAAGAAAGGCAGAATCAGCCCCAGCATTTT. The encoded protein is CASSEERQNQPQHF.

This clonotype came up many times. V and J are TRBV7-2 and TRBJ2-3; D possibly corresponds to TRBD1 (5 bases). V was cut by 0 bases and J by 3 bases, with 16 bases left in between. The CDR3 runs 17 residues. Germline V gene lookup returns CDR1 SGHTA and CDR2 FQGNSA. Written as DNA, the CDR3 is TGTGCCAGCAGCTTAGCGCAGGGCAGGTCCATGACAGATACGCAGTATTTT. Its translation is CASSLAQGRSMTDTQYF.

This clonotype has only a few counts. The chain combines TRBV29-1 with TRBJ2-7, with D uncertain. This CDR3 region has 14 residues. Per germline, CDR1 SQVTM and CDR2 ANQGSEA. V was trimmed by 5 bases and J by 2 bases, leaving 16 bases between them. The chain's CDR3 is CSVFTARGTYEQYF. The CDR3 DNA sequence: TGCAGCGTTTTCACAGCCCGAGGAACCTACGAGCAGTACTTC.